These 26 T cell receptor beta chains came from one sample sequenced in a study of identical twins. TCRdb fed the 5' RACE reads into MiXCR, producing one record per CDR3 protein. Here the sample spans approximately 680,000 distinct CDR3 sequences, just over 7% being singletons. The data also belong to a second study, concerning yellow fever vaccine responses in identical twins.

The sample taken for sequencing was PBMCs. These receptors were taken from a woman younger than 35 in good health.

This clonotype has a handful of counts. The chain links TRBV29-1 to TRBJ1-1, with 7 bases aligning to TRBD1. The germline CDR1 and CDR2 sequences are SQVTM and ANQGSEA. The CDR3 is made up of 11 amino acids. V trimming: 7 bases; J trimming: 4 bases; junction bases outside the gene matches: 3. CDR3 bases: TGCAGCGCCAGGGACAGCACTGAAGCTTTCTTT. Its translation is CSARDSTEAFF.

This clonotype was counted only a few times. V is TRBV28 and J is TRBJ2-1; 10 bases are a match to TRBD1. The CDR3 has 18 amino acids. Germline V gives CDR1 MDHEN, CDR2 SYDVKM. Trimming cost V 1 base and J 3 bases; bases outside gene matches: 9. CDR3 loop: CASSLSLRQGAIYNEQFF. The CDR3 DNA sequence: TGTGCCAGCAGTTTATCCTTACGACAGGGGGCAATCTACAATGAGCAGTTCTTC.

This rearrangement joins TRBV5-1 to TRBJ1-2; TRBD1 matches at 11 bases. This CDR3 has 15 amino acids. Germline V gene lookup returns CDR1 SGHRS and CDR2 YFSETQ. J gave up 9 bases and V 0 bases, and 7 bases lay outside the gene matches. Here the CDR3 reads CASSLEWDRGNRYTF. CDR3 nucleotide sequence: TGCGCCAGCAGCTTGGAATGGGACAGGGGGAATCGCTACACCTTC.

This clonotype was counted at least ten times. CDR3 nucleotide sequence: TGCGCCAGCAGCCCCGGGGCAGGGGGGAATGAGCAGTTCTTC. This gives the protein CASSPGAGGNEQFF. This chain uses TRBV5-1 with TRBJ2-1; tentative D call: TRBD1 (7 bases). Germline V lookup: CDR1 SGHRS, CDR2 YFSETQ. Deletions cut 4 bases from V and 7 bases from J, with 15 bases between. The CDR3 is 14 residues long. The full variable domain, its missing parts supplied by reference TRBV5-1 and TRBJ2-1, is KAGVTQTPRYLIKTRGQQVTLSCSPISGHRSVSWYQQTPGQGLQFLFEYFSETQRNKGNFPGRFSGRQFSNSRSEMNVSTLELGDSALYLCASSPGAGGNEQFFGPGTRLTVL.

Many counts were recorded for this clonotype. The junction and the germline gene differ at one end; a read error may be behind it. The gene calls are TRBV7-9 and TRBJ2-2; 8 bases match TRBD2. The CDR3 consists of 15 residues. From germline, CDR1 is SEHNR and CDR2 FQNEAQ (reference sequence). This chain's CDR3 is CASSVAGSNTGELFF. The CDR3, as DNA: TGTGCCAGCAGCGTAGCGGGATCGAACACCGGGGAGCTGTTTTTT. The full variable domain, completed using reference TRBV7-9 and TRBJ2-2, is DTGVSQNPRHKITKRGQNVTFRCDPISEHNRLYWYRQTLGQGPEFLTYFQNEAQLEKSRLLSDRFSAERPKGSFSTLEIQRTEQGDSAMYLCASSVAGSNTGELFFGEGSRLTVL.

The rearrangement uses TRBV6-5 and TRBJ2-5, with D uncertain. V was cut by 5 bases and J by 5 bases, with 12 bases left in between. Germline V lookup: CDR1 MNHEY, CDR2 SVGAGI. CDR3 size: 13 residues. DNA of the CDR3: TGTGCCAGCAGTAACACGATAGGGGAGACCCAGTACTTC. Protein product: CASSNTIGETQYF.

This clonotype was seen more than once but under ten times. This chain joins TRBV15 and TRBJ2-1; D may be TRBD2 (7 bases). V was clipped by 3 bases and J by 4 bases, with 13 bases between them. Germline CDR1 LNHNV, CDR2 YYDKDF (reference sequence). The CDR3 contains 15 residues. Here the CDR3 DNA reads TGTGCCACCAGCAGGGCCCGGGGGGCATACAATGAGCAGTTCTTC. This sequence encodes CATSRARGAYNEQFF.

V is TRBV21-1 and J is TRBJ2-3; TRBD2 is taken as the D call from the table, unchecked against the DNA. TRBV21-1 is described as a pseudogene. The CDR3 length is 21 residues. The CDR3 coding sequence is TGTGCCAGCAGCAAGACGCCGAAGACGGGACTAGCTAATGGTGGCACAGATACGCAGTATTTT. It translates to CASSKTPKTGLANGGTDTQYF.

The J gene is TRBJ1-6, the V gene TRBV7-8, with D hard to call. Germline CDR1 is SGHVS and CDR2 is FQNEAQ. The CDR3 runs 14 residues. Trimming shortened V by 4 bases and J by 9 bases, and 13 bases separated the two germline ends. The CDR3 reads CASSSDRGFSPLHF. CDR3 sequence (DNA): TGTGCCAGCAGCTCAGACCGTGGGTTTTCACCCCTCCACTTT.

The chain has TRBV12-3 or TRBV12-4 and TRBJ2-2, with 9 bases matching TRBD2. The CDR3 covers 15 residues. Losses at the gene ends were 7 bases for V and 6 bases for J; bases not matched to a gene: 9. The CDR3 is CASKYLAGKSGELFF. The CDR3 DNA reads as TGTGCCAGCAAATATCTAGCGGGAAAGTCCGGGGAGCTGTTTTTT.

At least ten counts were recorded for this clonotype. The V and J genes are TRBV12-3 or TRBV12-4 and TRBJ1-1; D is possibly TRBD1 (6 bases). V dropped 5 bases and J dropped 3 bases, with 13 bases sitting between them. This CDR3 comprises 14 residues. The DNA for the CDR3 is TGTGCCAGCAGTCGGAGGGGGACCGACACTGAAGCTTTCTTT. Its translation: CASSRRGTDTEAFF.

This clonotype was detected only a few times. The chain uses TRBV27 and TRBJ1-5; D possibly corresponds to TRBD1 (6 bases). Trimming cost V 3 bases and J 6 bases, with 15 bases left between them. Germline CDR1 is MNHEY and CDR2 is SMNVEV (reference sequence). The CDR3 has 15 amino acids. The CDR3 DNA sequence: TGTGCCAGCAGTTTTGGGCAGGGGTTGAGTCAGCCCCAGCATTTT. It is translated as CASSFGQGLSQPQHF.

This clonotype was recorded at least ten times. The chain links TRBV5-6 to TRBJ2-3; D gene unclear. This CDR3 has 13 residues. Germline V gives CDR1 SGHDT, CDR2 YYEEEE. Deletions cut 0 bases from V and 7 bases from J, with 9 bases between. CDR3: CASSLDVKNTQYF. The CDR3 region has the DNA TGTGCCAGCAGCTTGGATGTAAAAAATACGCAGTATTTT.

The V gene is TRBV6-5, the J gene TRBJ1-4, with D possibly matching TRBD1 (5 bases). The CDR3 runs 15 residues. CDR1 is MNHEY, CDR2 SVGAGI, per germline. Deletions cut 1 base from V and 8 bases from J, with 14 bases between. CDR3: CASSYYRDLREKLFF. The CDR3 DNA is TGTGCCAGCAGTTACTACCGGGACTTGAGAGAAAAACTGTTTTTT.

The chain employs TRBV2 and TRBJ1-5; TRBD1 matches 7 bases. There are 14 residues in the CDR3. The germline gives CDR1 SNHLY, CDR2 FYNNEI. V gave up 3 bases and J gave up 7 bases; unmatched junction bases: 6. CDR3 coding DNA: TGTGCCAGCAGTGAGGGGACAGTAACACAGCCCCAGCATTTT. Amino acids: CASSEGTVTQPQHF.

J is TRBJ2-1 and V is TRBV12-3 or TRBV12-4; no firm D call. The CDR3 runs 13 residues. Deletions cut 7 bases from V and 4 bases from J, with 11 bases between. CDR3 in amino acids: CASKTWDYNEQFF. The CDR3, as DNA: TGTGCCAGCAAGACTTGGGATTACAATGAGCAGTTCTTC.

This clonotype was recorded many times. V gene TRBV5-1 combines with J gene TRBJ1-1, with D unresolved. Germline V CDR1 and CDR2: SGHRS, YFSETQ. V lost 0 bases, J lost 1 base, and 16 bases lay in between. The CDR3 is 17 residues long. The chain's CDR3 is CASSLDGGRGPNTEAFF. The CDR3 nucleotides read TGCGCCAGCAGCTTGGATGGAGGGAGAGGGCCGAACACTGAAGCTTTCTTT. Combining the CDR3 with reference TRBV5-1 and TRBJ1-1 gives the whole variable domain KAGVTQTPRYLIKTRGQQVTLSCSPISGHRSVSWYQQTPGQGLQFLFEYFSETQRNKGNFPGRFSGRQFSNSRSEMNVSTLELGDSALYLCASSLDGGRGPNTEAFFGQGTRLTVV.

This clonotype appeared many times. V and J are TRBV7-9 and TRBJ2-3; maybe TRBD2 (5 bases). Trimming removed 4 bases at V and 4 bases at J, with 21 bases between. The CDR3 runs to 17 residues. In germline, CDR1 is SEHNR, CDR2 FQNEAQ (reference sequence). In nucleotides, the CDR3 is TGTGCCAGCAGCTCCCGGGCTGGCGGGTTGAGGCCAGATACGCAGTATTTT. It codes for CASSSRAGGLRPDTQYF.

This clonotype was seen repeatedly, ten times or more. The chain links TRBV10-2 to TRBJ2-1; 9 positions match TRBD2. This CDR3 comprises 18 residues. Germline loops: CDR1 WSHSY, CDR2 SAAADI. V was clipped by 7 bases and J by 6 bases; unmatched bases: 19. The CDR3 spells CASTHARSAGGPFNEQFF. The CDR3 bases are TGCGCCAGCACCCATGCGAGAAGTGCGGGGGGGCCCTTCAATGAGCAGTTCTTC.

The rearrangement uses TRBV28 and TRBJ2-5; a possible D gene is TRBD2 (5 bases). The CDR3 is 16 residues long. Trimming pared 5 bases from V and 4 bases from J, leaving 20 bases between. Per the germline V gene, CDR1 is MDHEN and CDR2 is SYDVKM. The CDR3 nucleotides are TGTGCCAGCAGTCGAGGTTCCCCGGCGGGCGGAGAGACCCAGTACTTC. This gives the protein CASSRGSPAGGETQYF.

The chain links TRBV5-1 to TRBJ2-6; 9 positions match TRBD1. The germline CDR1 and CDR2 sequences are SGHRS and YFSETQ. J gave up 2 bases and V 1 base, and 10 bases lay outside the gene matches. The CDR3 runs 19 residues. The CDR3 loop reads CASSLTGQGIRAGANVLTF. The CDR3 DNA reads TGCGCCAGCAGCTTGACGGGACAGGGCATACGTGCTGGGGCCAACGTCCTGACTTTC.

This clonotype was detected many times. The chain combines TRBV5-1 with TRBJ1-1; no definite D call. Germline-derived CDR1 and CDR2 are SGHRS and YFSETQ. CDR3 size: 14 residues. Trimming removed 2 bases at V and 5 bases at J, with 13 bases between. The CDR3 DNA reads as TGCGCCAGCAGCTTAGCTATACCGGCGACTGAAGCTTTCTTT. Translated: CASSLAIPATEAFF.

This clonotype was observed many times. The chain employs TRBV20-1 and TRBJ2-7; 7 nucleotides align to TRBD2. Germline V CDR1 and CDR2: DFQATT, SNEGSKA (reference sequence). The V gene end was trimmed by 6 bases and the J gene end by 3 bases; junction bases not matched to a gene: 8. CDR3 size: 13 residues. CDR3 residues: CSALQSSGYEQYF. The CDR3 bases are TGCAGTGCCCTTCAATCTAGCGGCTACGAGCAGTACTTC.

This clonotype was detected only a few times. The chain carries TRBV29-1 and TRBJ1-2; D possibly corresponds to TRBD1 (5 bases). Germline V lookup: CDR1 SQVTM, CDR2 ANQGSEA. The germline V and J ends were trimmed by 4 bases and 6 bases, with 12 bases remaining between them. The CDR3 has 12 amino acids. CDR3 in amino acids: CSVGSGRNGYTF. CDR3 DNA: TGCAGCGTTGGTTCAGGGAGGAATGGCTACACCTTC.

The CDR3 region has the DNA TGCAGTGCACGACAGGGGGAGAACTATGGCTACACCTTC. Its translation: CSARQGENYGYTF. The chain uses TRBV20-1 and TRBJ1-2; 9 bases are shared with TRBD1. This CDR3 spans 13 amino acids. After removal of 6 bases from V and 2 bases from J, the junction contained 4 bases not matched to a gene. CDR1 is DFQATT, CDR2 SNEGSKA, per germline (reference sequence).

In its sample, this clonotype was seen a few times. CDR3 nucleotides: TGTGCCAGCAGTTCCCCTAGGGGGCCGAACACTGAAGCTTTCTTT. Protein: CASSSPRGPNTEAFF. V and J are TRBV27 and TRBJ1-1; TRBD1 matches 7 bases. The CDR3 extends over 15 amino acids. J was trimmed by 1 base and V by 4 bases; bases with no gene match: 6. CDR1 and CDR2 from the germline V gene are MNHEY and SMNVEV (reference sequence).